This T cell receptor (beta chain) derives from a study of monozygotic twins with inflammatory bowel disease (dated by TCRdb to 2018 to 2020). Study-level background: The full study comprised 28 monozygotic twin pairs: nine German pairs (four IBD-concordant, five IBD-discordant) and 19 IBD-discordant Danish pairs. The search for disease-associated traits relied mainly on comparing, within discordant pairs, IBD patients with their genetically identical healthy co-twins. Each individual had, on average, about 151 000 unique TCRalpha sequences and 181 000 unique TCRbeta sequences available for analysis. Results and caveats for the whole study, not just this receptor: TCRbeta repertoire diversity, by inverse Simpson index, was decreased in IBD patients compared with their healthy co-twins. Repertoire similarity did not differ between concordant and discordant twins, which could be due to limited statistical power. Distinction between different T cell subtypes could not be achieved in the analysis. Fewer clonotypes were shared with other individuals by IBD patients than by healthy twins, most markedly in patients showing signs of disease activity. Differing immunosuppressive treatments among patients may have added background noise and inter-individual variability to the repertoires. No single strong signal or clonotype linked to IBD turned up in the results, so the idea that one exists was not supported.

Of note for this clonotype: Its antigen is currently not known.

The method behind the library was 5' RACE. For each TCR library, approximately 3.5 ug of total RNA was used. cDNA was synthesized with SMARTScribe reverse transcriptase in eight separate reactions per sample. During cDNA synthesis, template switching introduced unique molecular identifiers that contained a 6-nucleotide sample barcode. Amplification of TCRalpha and TCRbeta cDNA involved two nested PCRs of approximately 16 and 9 cycles, and each PCR was followed by bead purification. Before amplification, the cDNA was both treated with uracil DNA-glycosylase and purified with the QIAquick PCR purification kit. In the second PCR, Illumina TruSeq-compatible adapters and sample-specific barcodes were added. TapeStation and Qubit were used to check library quality and concentration, and around 4.5 ng of each library went into the pool. The pooled libraries were sequenced with 2 x 100 bp reads and custom sequencing primers on an Illumina HiSeq2500 single-index Rapid Run. For the original study's pipeline: MiGEC version 1.2.6 was used for UMI-based consensus assembly, which corrected PCR and sequencing errors. MiXCR version 2.1.1 was used for V(D)J alignment, clonotype assembly and CDR3 extraction. Normalisation of gene usage, clonotype sharing and MAIT/NKT TCR abundance was achieved by analysing the top 1000, 10 000 and 20 000 clonotypes per sample. Diversity was computed as the inverse Simpson index with the vegan R package after downsampling to 27 000 UMIs. Paired Mann-Whitney U tests on discordant twin pairs were used, with Benjamini-Hochberg multiple-testing correction. After the reads were reprocessed by TCRdb, one entry was made per CDR3 protein sequence, with no DNA. V and J calls and clone size were set by TCRdb, not the authors. This sample's table lists under 350,000 distinct CDR3 sequences. The ten largest make up roughly 5.8% of the sample.

The CDR3 measures 16 amino acids from cysteine to phenylalanine. No coding sequence is recorded. CDR1 and CDR2 are read off the germline V gene (reference sequence) as DFQATT and SNEGSKA. From each donor, a roughly 2.6 ml peripheral blood sample was collected into PAXgene tubes and stored at -80 degrees C. Without T cell sorting, total RNA was isolated from whole blood using the PAXgene blood miRNA kit on an automated QIAcube. Deep TCRalpha and TCRbeta repertoire profiling with unique molecular barcoding was performed on peripheral blood of monozygotic twin pairs concordant or discordant for inflammatory bowel disease. Smoking habits were recorded for all twin pairs, with individuals classified as current, former or never smokers.

The rearranged chain carries TRBV20-1 and TRBJ2-4; checking the TCRdb D call of TRBD1 is not possible without DNA. The sample comprised blood. The clonotype originates from a human donor with ulcerative colitis or Crohn's disease, or a healthy co-twin of an affected twin (not recorded which). The CDR3 protein: CSASDEGILAKNIQYF.